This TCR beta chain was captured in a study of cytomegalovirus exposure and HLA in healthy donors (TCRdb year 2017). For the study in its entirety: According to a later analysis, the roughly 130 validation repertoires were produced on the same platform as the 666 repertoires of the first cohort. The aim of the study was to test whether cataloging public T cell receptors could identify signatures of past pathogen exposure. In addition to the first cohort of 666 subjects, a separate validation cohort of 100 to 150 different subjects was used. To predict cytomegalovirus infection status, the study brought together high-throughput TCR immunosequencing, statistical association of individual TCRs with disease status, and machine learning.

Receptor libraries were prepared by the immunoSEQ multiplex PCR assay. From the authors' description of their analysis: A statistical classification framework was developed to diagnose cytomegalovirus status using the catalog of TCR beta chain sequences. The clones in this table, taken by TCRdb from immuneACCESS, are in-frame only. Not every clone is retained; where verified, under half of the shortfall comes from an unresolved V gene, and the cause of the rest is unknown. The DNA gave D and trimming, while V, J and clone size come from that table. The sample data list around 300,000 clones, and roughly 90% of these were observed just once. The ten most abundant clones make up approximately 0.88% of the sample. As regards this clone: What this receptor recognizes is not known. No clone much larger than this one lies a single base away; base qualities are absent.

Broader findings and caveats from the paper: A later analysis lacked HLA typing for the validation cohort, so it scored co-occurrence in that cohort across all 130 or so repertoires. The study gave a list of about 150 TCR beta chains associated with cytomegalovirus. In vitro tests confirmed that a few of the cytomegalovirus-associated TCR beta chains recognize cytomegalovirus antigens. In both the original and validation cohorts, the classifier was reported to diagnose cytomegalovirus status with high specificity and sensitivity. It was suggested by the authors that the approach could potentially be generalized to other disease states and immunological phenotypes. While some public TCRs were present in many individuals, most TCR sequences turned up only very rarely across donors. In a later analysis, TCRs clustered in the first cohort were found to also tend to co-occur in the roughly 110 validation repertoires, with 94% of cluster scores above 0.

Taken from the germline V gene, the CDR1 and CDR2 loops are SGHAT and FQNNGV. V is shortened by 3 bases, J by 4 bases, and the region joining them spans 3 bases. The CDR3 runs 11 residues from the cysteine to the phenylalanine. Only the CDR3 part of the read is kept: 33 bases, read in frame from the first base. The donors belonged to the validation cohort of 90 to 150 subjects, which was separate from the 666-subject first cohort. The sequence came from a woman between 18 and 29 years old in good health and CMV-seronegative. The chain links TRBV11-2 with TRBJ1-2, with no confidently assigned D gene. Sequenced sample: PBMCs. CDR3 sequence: CASSLSYGYTF. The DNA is TGTGCCAGCAGCTTGAGCTATGGCTACACCTTC.